Each of the 25 T cell receptor beta chains below was sequenced from the same sample in a study of T-cell reconstitution after alpha-beta-depleted transplantation in children. For TCRbeta, the library was prepared with unique molecular identifiers. TCRdb passed the PCR reads through MiXCR, listing each CDR3 protein once. This sample has about 580,000 distinct CDR3 sequences, with approximately 22% found just once. The source material was PBMCs, mostly from graft donor cells, sampled 360 days after TCRalphabeta/CD19-depleted stem cell transplant. Receptors were obtained from a boy under two years old who had a stem cell transplant for acute myeloid leukemia, so the T cells may come from the graft donor.

The genes are TRBV9 and TRBJ1-2, with TRBD1 matching 9 bases. The length of the CDR3 is 16 residues. Looked up from germline, CDR1 is SGDLS and CDR2 is YYNGEE. Trimming removed 0 bases from V and 7 bases from J; junction bases left unmatched: 10. Here the CDR3 DNA reads TGTGCCAGCAGCGTAGCTACCCATCCGGGACAGGGTGGCTACACCTTC. It yields the protein CASSVATHPGQGGYTF.

This clonotype was seen many times. The chain links TRBV20-1 to TRBJ2-7; tentative D call: TRBD2 (7 bases). V was pared by 3 bases and J by 3 bases, with 18 bases between. The CDR3 consists of 15 residues. The germline V gene has CDR1 DFQATT and CDR2 SNEGSKA (reference sequence). The CDR3 nucleotides read TGCAGTGCTAGGGGGCGGCGGGGGCAATTCTACGAGCAGTACTTC. This encodes CSARGRRGQFYEQYF.

This clonotype was seen more than once but under ten times. This chain joins TRBV25-1 and TRBJ2-5, with 7 positions matching TRBD1. Trimming removed 4 bases from V and 5 bases from J; junction bases left unmatched: 10. The CDR3 sequence is 15 residues long. Germline-derived CDR1 and CDR2 are MGHDK and SYGVNS. The DNA for the CDR3 is TGTGCCAGCAGTGTAGCAGGGGGACGTCGGGAGACCCAGTACTTC. This sequence encodes CASSVAGGRRETQYF.

The table lists this clonotype with a few counts. V is TRBV7-2 and J is TRBJ1-2; D may be TRBD1 (5 bases). Germline values: CDR1 SGHTA, CDR2 FQGNSA. CDR3 length: 14 amino acids. The ends were cut back, 3 bases at V and 2 bases at J, with 10 bases in the middle. As DNA, the CDR3 is TGTGCCAGCAGCTTTCAGGGCGTCAACTATGGCTACACCTTC. It codes for CASSFQGVNYGYTF.

This clonotype was observed many times. The chain employs TRBV6-5 and TRBJ2-5; tentative D call: TRBD2 (6 bases). This CDR3 has 11 amino acids. With 7 bases removed from V and 5 bases from J, the gap between germline ends came to 8 bases. CDR1 and CDR2 from the germline V gene are MNHEY and SVGAGI. As DNA, the CDR3 is TGTGCCAGCACTCGGGGGGAGACCCAGTACTTC. It encodes CASTRGETQYF.

Turning to this clonotype: A much larger clone lies a single base off, so this may be a read error. This chain connects TRBV12-3 or TRBV12-4 to TRBJ2-1; D call uncertain. This CDR3 contains 12 residues. Trimming pared 5 bases from V and 3 bases from J, leaving 5 bases between. CDR3 DNA sequence: TGTGCCAGCAGTCCCTACTACAATGAGCAGTTCTTC. It codes for CASSPYYNEQFF.

This clonotype was counted a few times. The chain employs TRBV12-5 and TRBJ2-3; 9 positions agree with TRBD2. J lost 3 bases, V lost 8 bases, and 9 bases had no gene match. Looked up from germline, CDR1 is LGHNT and CDR2 is FRNRAP. CDR3 size: 15 residues. The CDR3 sequence is CASRASGVLTDTQYF. For the CDR3, the DNA is TGTGCTAGTAGGGCTAGCGGGGTCCTGACAGATACGCAGTATTTT.

This clonotype was picked up a small number of times. This chain links TRBV29-1 with TRBJ1-2; no clear D gene. The germline V and J ends were trimmed by 4 bases and 2 bases, with 8 bases remaining between them. The V gene's germline CDR1 is SQVTM and CDR2 ANQGSEA. The CDR3 has 12 residues. The CDR3 is CSVVKRNYGYTF. As DNA, the CDR3 is TGCAGCGTTGTCAAACGGAACTATGGCTACACCTTC.

This clonotype turned up a few times. This chain connects TRBV20-1 to TRBJ2-3, with D perhaps given as TRBD1 or TRBD2 (5 bases each). Between the trimmed V and J ends, which lost 1 base and 2 bases, there was a span of 13 bases. Looked up from germline, CDR1 is DFQATT and CDR2 is SNEGSKA (reference sequence). This CDR3 contains 15 residues. The CDR3 region has the DNA TGCAGTGCTAGAGCCCTGGGACCGTACACAGATACGCAGTATTTT. Protein sequence: CSARALGPYTDTQYF.

The CDR3 DNA reads as TGTGCCACCAGCAGAGATCCGGGTCAGCCCCAGCATTTT. Translation: CATSRDPGQPQHF. The rearrangement uses TRBV15 and TRBJ1-5; no reliable D call. The ends were cut back, 0 bases at V and 6 bases at J, with 6 bases in the middle. Germline V gene lookup returns CDR1 LNHNV and CDR2 YYDKDF (reference sequence). The CDR3 is 13 amino acids.

This clonotype has more than one count but fewer than ten. This chain links TRBV18 with TRBJ1-2; TRBD1 might be the D (6 bases). With 0 bases removed from V and 3 bases from J, the gap between germline ends came to 14 bases. Germline values: CDR1 KGHSH, CDR2 LQKENI. The CDR3 spans 16 residues. The CDR3: CASSPPGRGNDYGYTF. As DNA, the CDR3 is TGTGCCAGCTCACCACCCGGGAGGGGGAACGACTATGGCTACACCTTC. The full variable domain, in which reference TRBV18 and TRBJ1-2 provide the parts outside the CDR3, is NAGVMQNPRHLVRRRGQEARLRCSPMKGHSHVYWYRQLPEEGLKFMVYLQKENIIDESGMPKERFSAEFPKEGPSILRIQQVVRGDSAAYFCASSPPGRGNDYGYTFGSGTRLTVV.

The chain is built from TRBV6-7 and TRBJ1-2; 8 nucleotides match TRBD1. TRBV6-7 is classed as an ORF, of uncertain function. Trimming took 5 bases from V and 6 from J; bases not matched to a gene: 8. CDR3 length: 14 amino acids. The CDR3 DNA reads as TGTGCCAGCAGTGGAGAGACAGGGGTGAATGGCTACACCTTC. Residues: CASSGETGVNGYTF.

This clonotype has a handful of counts. The V gene is TRBV12-3 or TRBV12-4, the J gene TRBJ2-6; no firm D call. The V end was cut by 6 bases, the J end by 2 bases, with 5 bases between. The CDR3 consists of 13 residues. The CDR3 is CASRDPGANVLTF. In nucleotides, the CDR3 is TGTGCCAGCAGGGATCCTGGGGCCAACGTCCTGACTTTC.

The chain employs TRBV4-2 and TRBJ2-3, with D perhaps matching TRBD2 (6 bases). Germline lookup yields CDR1 LGHNA and CDR2 YNFKEQ. Trimming took off 0 bases at V and 2 bases at J, with 12 bases between the two ends. The CDR3 sequence is 16 residues long. The DNA for the CDR3 is TGTGCCAGCAGCCAAGAGGGGACTTTACCCACAGATACGCAGTATTTT. Translating gives CASSQEGTLPTDTQYF.

This clonotype showed up many times. The V and J genes are TRBV7-2 and TRBJ1-3; D is unresolved. The CDR3 is 16 amino acids. The germline V and J ends were trimmed by 2 bases and 1 base, with 12 bases remaining between them. Germline V gene sequence: CDR1 SGHTA, CDR2 FQGNSA. The chain's CDR3 is CASSLRVGKSGNTIYF. The DNA of the CDR3 is TGTGCCAGCAGCTTAAGGGTCGGGAAGTCTGGAAACACCATATATTTT.

In this sample, this clonotype turned up many times. This chain joins TRBV29-1 and TRBJ1-2; TRBD1 might be the D (5 bases). Trimming stripped 7 bases from V and 3 bases from J, with 12 bases between. This CDR3 spans 12 amino acids. Germline CDR1 is SQVTM and CDR2 is ANQGSEA. The CDR3: CSGLGGDYGYTF. Written as DNA, the CDR3 is TGCAGCGGGCTGGGGGGTGACTATGGCTACACCTTC.

This clonotype was recorded a few times. The genes are TRBV6-1 and TRBJ2-6; no definite D call. Germline V gene sequence: CDR1 MNHNS, CDR2 SASEGT. The CDR3 runs to 13 residues. Between the trimmed V and J ends, which lost 8 bases and 1 base, there was a span of 6 bases. The CDR3 loop reads CASEWSGANVLTF. As DNA, the CDR3 is TGTGCCAGCGAGTGGTCTGGGGCCAACGTCCTGACTTTC.

This chain connects TRBV12-3 or TRBV12-4 to TRBJ2-3, with a possible D match to TRBD1 (5 bases). The V and J ends lost 7 bases and 7 bases respectively, with 18 bases between them. The CDR3 extends over 14 amino acids. CDR3 sequence reads: CASTIGALSNTQYF. The CDR3, as DNA: TGTGCCAGCACCATAGGGGCCCTGTCCAATACGCAGTATTTT.

This clonotype was seen only once. A much larger clone differs from this one at a single base, so this may be a read error. This chain uses TRBV6-1 with TRBJ2-5, with TRBD1 matching 11 bases. The CDR3 runs 16 residues. The germline CDR1 and CDR2 sequences are MNHNS and SASEGT. The CDR3 nucleotides read TGTGCCAGCAGCCGGGACAGGGGGATCGGTGGAGAGACCGAGTACTTC. It encodes CASSRDRGIGGETEYF.

This clonotype was detected many times. The chain links TRBV3-1 to TRBJ2-6; D gene unclear. This CDR3 is built from 14 residues. From germline, CDR1 is LGHDT and CDR2 YNNKEL (reference sequence). The ends were cut back, 3 bases at V and 0 bases at J, with 3 bases in the middle. In DNA, the CDR3 is TGTGCCAGCAGCCACGTCTCTGGGGCCAACGTCCTGACTTTC. It specifies CASSHVSGANVLTF.

The chain links TRBV20-1 to TRBJ1-5, with a possible D match to TRBD1 (6 bases). The V gene lost 5 bases and the J gene lost 7 bases, with 18 bases spanning the gap. Germline values: CDR1 DFQATT, CDR2 SNEGSKA (reference sequence). The CDR3 covers 14 residues. In nucleotides, the CDR3 is TGCAGTGCTCCCCTATTGGGGGCGGAGCAGCCCCAGCATTTT. This gives the protein CSAPLLGAEQPQHF.

The V and J genes are TRBV20-1 and TRBJ2-1; no reliable D call. Germline-derived CDR1 and CDR2 are DFQATT and SNEGSKA (reference sequence). Trimming stripped 5 bases from V and 5 bases from J, with 4 bases between. This CDR3 contains 10 residues. DNA of the CDR3: TGCAGTGCTCAGCACAATGAGCAGTTCTTC. Its protein product is CSAQHNEQFF.

The rearrangement links TRBV6-1 to TRBJ2-5; the D gene could be TRBD1 or TRBD2 (5 bases each). This CDR3 has 14 residues. The ends were cut back, 1 base at V and 7 bases at J, with 13 bases in the middle. Per germline, CDR1 MNHNS and CDR2 SASEGT. Here the CDR3 DNA reads TGTGCCAGCAGTGAAGTCCAGGGACGGGGGACCCAGTACTTC. The encoded protein is CASSEVQGRGTQYF.

This clonotype was counted a few times. The chain carries TRBV7-2 and TRBJ2-1; D may be TRBD2 (7 bases). This CDR3 has 14 residues. Trimming took 8 bases from V and 5 from J, leaving 16 bases between them. Germline V gene sequence: CDR1 SGHTA, CDR2 FQGNSA. The CDR3 reads CASGGSGGHNEQFF. Here the CDR3 DNA reads TGTGCCAGCGGTGGGTCGGGGGGCCACAATGAGCAGTTCTTC.

This clonotype has only a few counts. The rearrangement uses TRBV12-3 or TRBV12-4 and TRBJ1-6; D gene ambiguous. Trimming took 6 bases from V and 4 from J, leaving 13 bases between them. The CDR3 is 15 residues long. The CDR3 DNA reads TGTGCCAGCAGCTCCCTCAATGGGTATAATTCACCCCTCCACTTT. It encodes CASSSLNGYNSPLHF.